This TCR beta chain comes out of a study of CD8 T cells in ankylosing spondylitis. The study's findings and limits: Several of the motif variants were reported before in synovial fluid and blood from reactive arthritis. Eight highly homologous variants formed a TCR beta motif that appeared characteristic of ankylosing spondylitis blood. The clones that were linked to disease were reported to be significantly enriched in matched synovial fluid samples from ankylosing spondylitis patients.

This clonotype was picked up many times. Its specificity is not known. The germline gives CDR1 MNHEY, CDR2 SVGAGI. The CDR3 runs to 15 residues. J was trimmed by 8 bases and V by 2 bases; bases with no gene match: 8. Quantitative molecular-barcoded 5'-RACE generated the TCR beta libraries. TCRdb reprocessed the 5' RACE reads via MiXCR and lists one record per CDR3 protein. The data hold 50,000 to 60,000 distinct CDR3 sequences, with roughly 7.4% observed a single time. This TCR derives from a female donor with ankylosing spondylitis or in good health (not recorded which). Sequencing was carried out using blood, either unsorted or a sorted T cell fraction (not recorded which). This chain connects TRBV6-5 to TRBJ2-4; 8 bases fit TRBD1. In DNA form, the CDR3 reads TGTGCCAGCAGTTACCGGGCAGGGGGCGGCGACATTCAGTACTTC. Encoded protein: CASSYRAGGGDIQYF.